This T cell receptor beta chain was recovered during a study of T cell responses to AZD1222 COVID-19 vaccine. Broader study findings: Females made up more of the donors, who were largely white British, and clonal diversity may have come out too low. Among AZD1222 vaccinees, only 5 to 7 were seropositive at baseline.

Using immunoSEQ multiplex PCR, the repertoire was profiled, and TCRdb retains in-frame clones only, with some absent. The repertoire holds more than 95,000 clones, with roughly 87% as singletons. The germline gives CDR1 SGHDT, CDR2 YYEEEE. The CDR3 loop spans 14 amino acids. The V and J ends lost 4 bases and 4 bases respectively, with 15 bases between them. This clone was counted a single time. Its antigen is not identified. V is TRBV5-6 and J is TRBJ2-7; TRBD2 might be the D (5 bases). The sequence derives from an adult in good health. Source: peripheral blood, taken on day 0 of AZD1222 vaccination. CDR3 region: CASSPDYPPYEQYF. Here the CDR3 DNA reads TGTGCCAGCAGCCCAGACTACCCTCCTTACGAGCAGTACTTC.